This T cell receptor beta chain was recorded in a study of shared clonotypes between healthy human individuals (dated by TCRdb to 2020 to 2022). Context from the whole study: The cohort comprised two women and a few men aged 18 to 49 years. Leukapheresis yielded between about 0.94 and 10 billion PBMCs per donor. The study deeply sequenced blood TCR repertoires of 5 or 6 healthy adults to estimate repertoire size and the extent of clonotype sharing between individuals. For each donor, CD4 naive and CD4 memory were each given three plates, CD8 naive was given two plates, and CD8 memory was given one plate. To increase sequencing depth and limit assay-specific biases, TCR repertoire library preparation and sequencing were carried out by different laboratories using diverse techniques.

Results and caveats for the whole study, not just this receptor: Incomplete sequencing was indicated by rarefaction of sorted-subset datasets, despite the large sequencing depth. Because the study included a small number of donors, the genetic and exposure-history diversity represented was limited. Compared with non-shared clonotypes, clonotypes shared by all four sorted-subset donors had higher generation probabilities. Sampling was restricted to blood, and TCR repertoires in tissues likely differ from the TCR repertoires found in blood. When a handful of donors were compared, the shared fraction of clonotypes was 5% to 6.5% for naive CD4, over 3% for naive CD8, 2% to 2.5% for memory CD4, and 0.4% for memory CD8. Pairwise subsampling led to the expectation that sequencing depth would affect the degree of clonotype sharing among donors. Estimated clonotype richness was generally larger for naive than for memory subsets.

The donors were healthy, HIV-negative adults with no recently reported acute infections or vaccinations. All donors were Caucasian adults living in Nashville, Tennessee, USA. CD4+ T cells were enriched by magnetic negative selection; naive cells were then positively selected on CD45RA, and the negative fraction formed the memory subset. After blood collection by leukapheresis, PBMCs were isolated using Ficoll-Histopaque density gradient centrifugation and then cryopreserved in the vapor phase of liquid nitrogen. Analytical flow cytometry was used to check the purity and quantity of every magnetically sorted T cell population. Each sorted fraction had its genomic DNA isolated and then quantified by UV absorbance on a Nanodrop 2000c. With respect to this clone: Its target antigen remains unknown. No much larger clone is present one base from it, and per-base qualities are unavailable.

TCR CDR3 regions were amplified from genomic DNA by multiplex PCR using the deep immunoSEQ assay. Extracted genomic DNA from each cell subset was distributed evenly across all wells of several immunoSEQ 96-well plates, and each plate was treated as a replicate. For sorted subsets, each replicate PCR was loaded with roughly 0.2 ug genomic DNA, equivalent to 30,000 or so T cell genomes. Purified libraries were quantified with a Qubit 3.0 fluorometer, sized on a Bioanalyzer 2100, and re-quantified with the KAPA Library Quantification kit. Every immunoSEQ 96-well plate was sequenced on a dedicated single-read 150-cycle Illumina NextSeq 550 flow cell. The study's processing was this. Because the immunoSEQ output included only junctional sequences and no quality scores, the filtering could not be the same as the filtering used for full-length reads. Sequences were annotated with PyIR, a Python wrapper for IgBLAST v1.9, and V/J genes and CDR3 were assigned using IMGT germline references. Reads with weak V/J assignments (E-value above 1e-6), missing CDR3, stop codons, out-of-frame junctions, or ambiguous translated residues were removed. A V3J clonotype was defined by an identical inferred V gene, J gene, and CDR3 amino acid sequence. Percentage overlap between repertoires was calculated by dividing the number of shared unique clonotypes by the size of the smaller repertoire. Three approaches were used to assess repertoire richness: RTK rarefaction, the Chao1 estimator, and Recon v2.1 estimates of unobserved clonotypes. Generation probabilities for all TCRbeta clonotypes obtained by the gDNA method from a handful of donors were computed using OLGA. This immuneACCESS table, as held by TCRdb, lists in-frame sequences with V and J called but not all clones. Of the missing ones, under half trace to an unresolved V gene in checked studies; the others have no known cause. V and J calls and clone size come straight from that table; D and trimming were deduced from the DNA. The sample includes more than 2 million clones, with about 95% observed a single time. Of the sample, 0.1% to 0.15% falls within the top ten clones.

The TCR sequence derives from a young man in good health. The sequenced sample was naive CD4+ T cells sorted from blood. Sample cell subset or site, as interpreted from the label and publication: CD45RA+ positively selected.

The DNA sequence reads TGTGCCAGCAGCTTTGCCTACACAGATACGCAGTATTTT. This encodes CASSFAYTDTQYF. The rearrangement joined TRBV7-2 to TRBJ2-3, with no reliable assignment of the D segment. The trim is 3 bases for V and 2 bases for J, with a gap of 6 bases between the germline ends. CDR1 and CDR2 (SGHTA, FQGNSA) derive from the germline V gene. The CDR3 runs 13 amino acids, cysteine and phenylalanine included. Only CDR3 DNA is held: 39 bases, read in frame from base 1. Supplemented by the reference TRBV7-2 and TRBJ2-3 proteins around the CDR3, the complete variable domain is GAGVSQSPSNKVTEKGKDVELRCDPISGHTALYWYRQSLGQGLEFLIYFQGNSAPDKSGLPSDRFSAERTGGSVSTLTIQRTQQEDSAVYLCASSFAYTDTQYFGPGTRLTVL.